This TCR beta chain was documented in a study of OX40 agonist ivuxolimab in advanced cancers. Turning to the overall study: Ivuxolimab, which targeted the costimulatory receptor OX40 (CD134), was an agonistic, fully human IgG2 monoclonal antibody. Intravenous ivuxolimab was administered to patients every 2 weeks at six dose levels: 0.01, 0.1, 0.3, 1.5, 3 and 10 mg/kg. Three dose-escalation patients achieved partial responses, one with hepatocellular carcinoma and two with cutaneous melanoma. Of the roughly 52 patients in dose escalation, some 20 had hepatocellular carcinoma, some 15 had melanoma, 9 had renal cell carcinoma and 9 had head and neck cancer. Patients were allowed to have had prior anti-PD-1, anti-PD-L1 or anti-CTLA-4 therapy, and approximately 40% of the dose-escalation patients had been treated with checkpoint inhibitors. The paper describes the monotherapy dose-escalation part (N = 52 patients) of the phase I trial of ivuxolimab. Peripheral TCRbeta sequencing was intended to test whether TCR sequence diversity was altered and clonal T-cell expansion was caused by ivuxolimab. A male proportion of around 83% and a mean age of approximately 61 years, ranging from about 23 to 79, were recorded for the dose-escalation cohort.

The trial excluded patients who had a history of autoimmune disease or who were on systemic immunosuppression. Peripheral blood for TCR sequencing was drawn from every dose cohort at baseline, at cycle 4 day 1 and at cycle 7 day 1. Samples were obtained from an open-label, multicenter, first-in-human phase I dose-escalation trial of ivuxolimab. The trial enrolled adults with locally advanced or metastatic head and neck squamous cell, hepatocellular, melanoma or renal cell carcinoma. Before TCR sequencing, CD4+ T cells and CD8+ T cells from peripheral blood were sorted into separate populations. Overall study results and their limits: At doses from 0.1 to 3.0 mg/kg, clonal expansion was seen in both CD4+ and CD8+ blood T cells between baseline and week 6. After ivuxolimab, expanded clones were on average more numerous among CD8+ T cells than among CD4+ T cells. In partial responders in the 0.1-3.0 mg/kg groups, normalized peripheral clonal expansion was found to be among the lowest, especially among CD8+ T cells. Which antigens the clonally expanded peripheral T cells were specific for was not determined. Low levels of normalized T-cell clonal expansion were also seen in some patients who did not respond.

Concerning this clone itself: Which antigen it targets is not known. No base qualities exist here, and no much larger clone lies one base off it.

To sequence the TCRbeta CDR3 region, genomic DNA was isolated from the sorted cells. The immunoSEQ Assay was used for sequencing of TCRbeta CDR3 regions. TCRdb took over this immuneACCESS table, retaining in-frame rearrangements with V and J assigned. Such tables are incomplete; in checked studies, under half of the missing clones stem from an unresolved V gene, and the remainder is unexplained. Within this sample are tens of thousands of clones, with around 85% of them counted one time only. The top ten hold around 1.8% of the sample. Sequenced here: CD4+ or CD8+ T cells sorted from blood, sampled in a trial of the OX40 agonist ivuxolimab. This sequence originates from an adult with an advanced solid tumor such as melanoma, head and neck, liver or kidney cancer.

The sequence in DNA is TGTGCCAGCAGCCCACGGGCCAGGGACGGAAACAATGAGCAGTTCTTC. The encoded protein is CASSPRARDGNNEQFF. The sequence links TRBV7-9 to TRBJ2-1; the D gene is perhaps TRBD1 or TRBD2, as each covers 5 bases. From cysteine to phenylalanine, the CDR3 is 16 amino acids long. The read is trimmed to its CDR3 DNA, 48 bases read in frame from base 1. CDR1 is given as SEHNR and CDR2 as FQNEAQ, both from the germline V gene (reference sequence). V was cut back by 5 bases and J by 5 bases, leaving a gap of 19 bases between them. With the portions outside the CDR3 filled from the reference TRBV7-9 and TRBJ2-1 genes, the complete variable region becomes DTGVSQNPRHKITKRGQNVTFRCDPISEHNRLYWYRQTLGQGPEFLTYFQNEAQLEKSRLLSDRFSAERPKGSFSTLEIQRTEQGDSAMYLCASSPRARDGNNEQFFGPGTRLTVL.